The clone carrying this T cell receptor (beta chain) has only one observation. The antigen is undetermined. The sample belongs to a study of OX40 agonist ivuxolimab in advanced cancers. Study-wide background: People in dose escalation had one of these cancers: hepatocellular carcinoma, melanoma, renal cell or head and neck cancer. Notes on the study in general: Researchers report that CD8+ T cells had, on average, more expanded clones than CD4+. Several nonresponders also turned out to have low normalized T-cell clonal expansion.

V lost 6 bases, J lost 8 bases, and 8 bases lay in between. Germline values: CDR1 LNHNV, CDR2 YYDKDF (reference sequence). The CDR3 consists of 12 residues. Any history of autoimmune disease or systemic immunosuppression disqualified patients. Repertoires were generated with immunoSEQ multiplex PCR, while TCRdb's copy carries only in-frame clones and drops some. In the table there are roughly 63,000 clones, approximately 92% of which are singletons. This clonotype originated in an adult with an advanced solid tumor such as melanoma, head and neck, liver or kidney cancer. The chain uses TRBV15 and TRBJ1-6, with D unclear. The sample in question was CD4+ or CD8+ T cells sorted from blood, obtained in a trial of the OX40 agonist ivuxolimab. CDR3 amino acids: CATSNADSPLHF. CDR3 bases: TGTGCCACCAGTAACGCTGATTCACCCCTCCACTTT.